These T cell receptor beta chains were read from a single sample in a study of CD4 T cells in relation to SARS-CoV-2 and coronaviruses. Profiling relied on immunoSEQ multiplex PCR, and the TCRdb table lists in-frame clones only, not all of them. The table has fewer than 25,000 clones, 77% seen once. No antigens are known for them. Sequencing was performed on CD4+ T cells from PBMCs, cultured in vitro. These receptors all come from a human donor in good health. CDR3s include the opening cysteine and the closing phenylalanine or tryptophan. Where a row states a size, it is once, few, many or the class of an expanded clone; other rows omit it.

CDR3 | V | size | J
CASSENSPLHF | TRBV25-1 | . | TRBJ1-6
CASSRDPGSIQYF | TRBV11-2 | . | TRBJ2-4
CASSHRVRETQYF | TRBV14 | . | TRBJ2-5
CASSEGYGSYNEQFF | TRBV10-1 | . | TRBJ2-1
CATSRDRWGQRRSGANVLTF | TRBV15 | . | TRBJ2-6
CASSEKPGEAETQYF | TRBV6-1 | few | TRBJ2-5
CSASIVQASTDTQYF | TRBV20-1 | . | TRBJ2-3
CASSIDPGKGTEAFF | TRBV19 | . | TRBJ1-1
CASSLDRLRTTGELFF | TRBV11-2 | . | TRBJ2-2
CASSLVGGQETQYF | TRBV7-8 | once | TRBJ2-5
CASSQEGQVYNEQFF | TRBV4-1 | . | TRBJ2-1
CASSVYGGEQFF | TRBV9 | . | TRBJ2-1
CASSQTLRNSGNTIYF | TRBV3-1/TRBV3-2 | . | TRBJ1-3
CASSEARRGGYGYTF | TRBV6-1 | . | TRBJ1-2
CAWSYETSVYNEQFF | TRBV30 | . | TRBJ2-1
CASSQGRDQPQHF | TRBV3-1/TRBV3-2 | . | TRBJ1-5
CASSYLWAGELFF | TRBV6-6 | few | TRBJ2-2
CASSEGGGSGKQYF | TRBV6-1 | . | TRBJ2-7
CASSLAGSGYTF | TRBV7-9 | . | TRBJ1-2
CASSGSSGLYNEQFF | TRBV19 | . | TRBJ2-1
CASYQGTSVTKNIQYF | TRBV28 | . | TRBJ2-4
CASSFSPAGSQETQYF | TRBV7-2 | few | TRBJ2-5
CASSYSSSSTYNEQFF | TRBV6-5 | . | TRBJ2-1
CASRDGTGNSPLHF | TRBV3-1/TRBV3-2 | . | TRBJ1-6
CASSYAGPGYEQYF | TRBV6-5 | . | TRBJ2-7
CASSPRDMTYNEQFF | TRBV18 | . | TRBJ2-1
CASSQRLAGGNEQFF | TRBV6-2/TRBV6-3 | . | TRBJ2-1
CASSQAGLAVLYEQYF | TRBV4-1 | . | TRBJ2-7
CASRLGQRTSDTQYF | TRBV6-5 | . | TRBJ2-3
CASSLDSSGNTIYF | TRBV7-2 | . | TRBJ1-3
CASSPRSDTGELFF | TRBV18 | . | TRBJ2-2
CASSFSGRGETQYF | TRBV5-1 | . | TRBJ2-5
CASRSGQGGNQPQHF | TRBV6-5 | . | TRBJ1-5
CASSRGRANTEAFF | TRBV5-5 | . | TRBJ1-1
CASSLGGLGSPLHF | TRBV28 | few | TRBJ1-6
CATRAGSNNSPLHF | TRBV6-5 | . | TRBJ1-6
CASSGGRYEQYF | TRBV27 | . | TRBJ2-7
CASSSSPGHTYEQYF | TRBV5-5 | . | TRBJ2-7
CASSSRGGRSSYEQYF | TRBV6-5 | . | TRBJ2-7
CASGLVLGGLNEQYF | TRBV12-5 | few | TRBJ2-7
CATRRTGSSTDTQYF | TRBV24-1 | . | TRBJ2-3